The source of this T cell receptor (beta chain) is a study of shared clonotypes between healthy human individuals. Study results and caveats: Larger estimated richness was generally seen in naive subsets than in memory subsets.

Worth noting for this clone: Its antigen is unknown.

CD45RO-negative cells were positively selected for CCR7, leaving out terminally differentiated effector memory CD45RA+ cells. Data came from immunoSEQ multiplex PCR; TCRdb stores just in-frame clones and leaves some out. The repertoire holds around 650,000 clones, with 90% to 97% as singletons. Germline V gives CDR1 SGHTS, CDR2 YDEGEE. The CDR3 is made up of 15 amino acids. Unmatched junction bases numbered 5, after V lost 4 bases and J lost 7 bases. The TCR sequence derives from a woman aged 30 to 39 in good health. The V gene is TRBV5-8, the J gene TRBJ2-1; 13 bases agree with TRBD2. The specimen sequenced was naive CD8+ T cells sorted from blood. CDR3 sequence: CASSLRTSGRNEQFF. CDR3 in DNA: TGTGCCAGCAGCCTTCGGACTAGCGGGAGAAATGAGCAGTTCTTC. Full variable domain (rest looked up from reference TRBV5-8 and TRBJ2-1): EAGVTQSPTHLIKTRGQQATLRCSPISGHTSVYWYQQALGLGLQFLLWYDEGEERNRGNFPPRFSGRQFPNYSSELNVNALELEDSALYLCASSLRTSGRNEQFFGPGTRLTVL.